This T cell receptor (beta chain) was sequenced for a study of T cell responses to AZD1222 COVID-19 vaccine. Study-wide context: Second doses that came at about 4 or about 12 weeks were put together. Findings and caveats of the study: At 160-218 and 743-854, vaccine-associated CD4 TCRs were dominant, and they spanned spike. Among the donors, most were white British and more were female, and clonal diversity was possibly underestimated.

Looked up from germline, CDR1 is MNHEY and CDR2 is SMNVEV (reference sequence). This CDR3 spans 15 amino acids. Trimming removed 5 bases at V and 0 bases at J, with 11 bases between. Points on this clone: Its specificity is not known.

Profiling relied on immunoSEQ multiplex PCR, and the TCRdb table lists in-frame clones only, not all of them. Of roughly 150,000 clones detected, 90% appear once; the ten largest clones hold 1.5% to 2%. The TCR was taken from an adult in good health. The material sequenced was peripheral blood, taken on day 0 of AZD1222 vaccination. The chain is built from TRBV27 and TRBJ1-5; D gene uncertain. The DNA of the CDR3 is TGTGCCAGCAGTCTTCAGTTTTATAGCAATCAGCCCCAGCATTTT. It encodes CASSLQFYSNQPQHF.